The 4 T cell receptor beta chains below were found in one sample sequenced in a study of cytomegalovirus exposure and HLA in healthy donors. PCR involved 60 Vbeta and 13 Jbeta primers. Sequenced by immunoSEQ multiplex PCR; TCRdb stores in-frame clones only, minus some. This sample has fewer than 200,000 clones, with around 74% found just once. Material for sequencing was PBMCs. Source of these receptors: a female donor in good health and CMV-seronegative.

The J gene is TRBJ2-3, the V gene TRBV6-6; TRBD2 is a possible D gene (5 bases). V was clipped by 0 bases and J by 6 bases, with 10 bases between them. This CDR3 is 14 amino acids long. The germline V gene encodes CDR1 MNHNY and CDR2 SVGAGI (reference sequence). As DNA, the CDR3 is TGTGCCAGCAGTTACTCCGAGGGCGGCGATACGCAGTATTTT. Its translation: CASSYSEGGDTQYF.

This chain joins TRBV9 and TRBJ2-1; 9 bases map to TRBD2. The J segment lost 6 bases and the V segment lost 2 bases, leaving 9 bases of the junction unmatched. This CDR3 is 16 amino acids long. The germline gives CDR1 SGDLS, CDR2 YYNGEE. The CDR3 nucleotides are TGTGCCAGCAGCGTCCTAGCGGGAATCGGGCTCAATGAGCAGTTCTTC. Residues: CASSVLAGIGLNEQFF.

This clone was counted a single time. CDR3 amino acids: CASTPLSGGHNEQFF. CDR3 DNA: TGTGCCAGCACCCCCCTCAGCGGGGGGCACAATGAGCAGTTCTTC. The chain uses TRBV25-1 and TRBJ2-1, with TRBD2 identical over 9 bases. The CDR3 runs to 15 residues. The V and J ends lost 7 bases and 5 bases, in that order; junction bases with no gene match: 9. The V gene's germline CDR1 is MGHDK and CDR2 SYGVNS.

This clone was observed a single time. CDR3 residues: CAWSVDRAYTEAFF. The CDR3 bases are TGTGCCTGGAGTGTTGACAGGGCCTACACTGAAGCTTTCTTT. The V gene is TRBV30, the J gene TRBJ1-1; TRBD1 agrees at 7 bases. Trimming cost V 0 bases and J 3 bases; bases outside gene matches: 4. The CDR3 runs to 14 residues. Per the germline V gene, CDR1 is GTSNPN and CDR2 is SVGIG (reference sequence).